This T cell receptor beta chain was recovered during a study of T-cell reconstitution after alpha-beta-depleted transplantation in children. Unique molecular identifiers tagged the TCRbeta library. TCRdb itself ran the PCR reads through MiXCR, one entry per CDR3 protein. Among around 250,000 distinct CDR3 sequences listed, approximately 9.8% were seen once. The sequence was obtained from a human donor who donated a stem cell graft to a child with SCID. Source: PBMCs from the stem cell graft donor, taken from the stem cell graft.

The CDR3, as DNA: TGTGCCACGATCTTAGCGGGCACAGATACGCAGTATTTT. Translation gives CATILAGTDTQYF. This chain uses TRBV6-1 with TRBJ2-3, with TRBD2 as a possible D gene (6 bases). The germline gives CDR1 MNHNS, CDR2 SASEGT. The V gene lost 10 bases and the J gene lost 1 base, with 12 bases spanning the gap. The CDR3 sequence is 13 residues long.